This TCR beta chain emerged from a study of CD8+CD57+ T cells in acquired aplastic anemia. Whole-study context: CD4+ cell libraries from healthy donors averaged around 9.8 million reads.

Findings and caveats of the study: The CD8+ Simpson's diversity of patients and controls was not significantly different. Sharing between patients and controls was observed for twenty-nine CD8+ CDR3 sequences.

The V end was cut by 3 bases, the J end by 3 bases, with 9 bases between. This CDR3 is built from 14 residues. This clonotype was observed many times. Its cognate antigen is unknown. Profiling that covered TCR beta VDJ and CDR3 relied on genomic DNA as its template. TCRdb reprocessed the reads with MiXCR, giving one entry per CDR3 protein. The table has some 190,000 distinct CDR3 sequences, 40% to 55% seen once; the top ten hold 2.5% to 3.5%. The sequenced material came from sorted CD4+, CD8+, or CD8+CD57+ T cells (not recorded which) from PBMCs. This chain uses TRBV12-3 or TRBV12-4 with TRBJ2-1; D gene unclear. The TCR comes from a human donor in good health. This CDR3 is CASSLLPNYNEQFF. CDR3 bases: TGTGCCAGCAGTTTGTTGCCTAACTACAATGAGCAGTTCTTC.